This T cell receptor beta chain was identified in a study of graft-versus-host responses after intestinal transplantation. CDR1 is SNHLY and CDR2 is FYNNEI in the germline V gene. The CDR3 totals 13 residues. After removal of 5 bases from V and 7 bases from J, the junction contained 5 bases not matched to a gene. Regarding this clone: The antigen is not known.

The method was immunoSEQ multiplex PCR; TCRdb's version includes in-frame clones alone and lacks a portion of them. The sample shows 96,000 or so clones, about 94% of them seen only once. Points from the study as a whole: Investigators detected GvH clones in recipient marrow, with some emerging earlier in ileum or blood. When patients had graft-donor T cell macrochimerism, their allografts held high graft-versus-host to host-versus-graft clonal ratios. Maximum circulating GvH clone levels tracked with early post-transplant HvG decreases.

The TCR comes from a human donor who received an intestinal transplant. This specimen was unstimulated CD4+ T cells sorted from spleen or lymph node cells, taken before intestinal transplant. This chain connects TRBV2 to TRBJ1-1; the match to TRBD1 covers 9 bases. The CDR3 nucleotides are TGTGCCAGCAGTCGACAGGGGGTGGTTGAAGCTTTCTTT. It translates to CASSRQGVVEAFF.